Below, 27 T cell receptor beta chains from the same sample are listed, as sequenced in a study of T cells after yellow fever vaccination. TCRdb re-analysed the 5' RACE reads in MiXCR, keeping a single row per CDR3 protein. Of 150,000 to 200,000 distinct CDR3 sequences listed, around 10% were seen once; the top ten hold 30% to 45%. The sample in question was CD8+ T cells sorted from PBMCs, obtained 15 days after the yellow fever booster vaccination. The source is a man aged 18 to 30 who received the YFV17D yellow fever vaccine.

The chain links TRBV6-5 to TRBJ1-5; 9 bases are shared with TRBD1. V trimming: 6 bases; J trimming: 4 bases; junction bases outside the gene matches: 7. CDR1 is MNHEY and CDR2 is SVGAGI in the germline V gene. This CDR3 comprises 15 residues. In DNA form, the CDR3 reads TGTGCCAGCAGGCTAGGACAGGGGACGAATCAGCCCCAGCATTTT. It yields the protein CASRLGQGTNQPQHF.

In this sample, this clonotype turned up a few times. The chain has TRBV6-1 and TRBJ2-7; tentative D call: TRBD2 (6 bases). Trimming pared 0 bases from V and 0 bases from J, leaving 12 bases between. CDR1 MNHNS and CDR2 SASEGT come from the germline V gene. This CDR3 is built from 16 residues. The DNA of the CDR3 is TGTGCCAGCAGTGAAGCCCTAGCGAGGGACTCCTACGAGCAGTACTTC. Its translation is CASSEALARDSYEQYF.

This clonotype was found a few times. The CDR3 spells CASSREVGELFF. The CDR3 DNA is TGTGCCAGCAGTCGGGAGGTCGGGGAGCTGTTTTTT. The chain is built from TRBV7-9 and TRBJ2-2, with TRBD2 matching over 7 bases. The germline gives CDR1 SEHNR, CDR2 FQNEAQ (reference sequence). J lost 7 bases, V lost 6 bases, and 2 bases had no gene match. This CDR3 comprises 12 residues.

This clonotype was detected a few times. The chain uses TRBV29-1 and TRBJ2-5, with 7 bases lining up with TRBD2. Germline V CDR1 and CDR2: SQVTM, ANQGSEA. The CDR3 extends over 12 amino acids. Trimming removed 4 bases from V and 3 bases from J; junction bases left unmatched: 2. The CDR3 nucleotides are TGCAGCGTTGGTGCGGGGGAAGAGACCCAGTACTTC. This codes for CSVGAGEETQYF.

The chain employs TRBV7-9 and TRBJ2-5; the D is unclear. The CDR3 totals 16 residues. Germline CDR1 is SEHNR and CDR2 is FQNEAQ (reference sequence). The V gene lost 5 bases and the J gene lost 1 base, with 17 bases spanning the gap. DNA for the CDR3: TGTGCCAGCAGCCCAGGCCCCCAGCTACTCCAAGAGACCCAGTACTTC. Amino acids: CASSPGPQLLQETQYF.

The V call is TRBV24-1, the J call TRBJ2-3, with 9 bases fitting TRBD2. The length of the CDR3 is 17 residues. From germline, CDR1 is KGHDR and CDR2 SFDVKD. The J segment lost 4 bases and the V segment lost 2 bases, leaving 9 bases of the junction unmatched. The CDR3: CATSDSTSGSFSDTQYF. As DNA, the CDR3 is TGTGCCACCAGTGATTCTACTAGCGGGTCGTTCTCAGATACGCAGTATTTT.

This clonotype was seen many times. This chain connects TRBV12-3 or TRBV12-4 to TRBJ2-3, with D maybe TRBD1 (5 bases). V was pared by 4 bases and J by 4 bases, with 15 bases between. This CDR3 contains 15 residues. The chain's CDR3 is CASSWSPTGSDTQYF. CDR3 nucleotide sequence: TGTGCCAGCAGTTGGTCCCCCACAGGTTCAGATACGCAGTATTTT.

This clonotype was seen ten or more times. V gene TRBV12-3 or TRBV12-4 combines with J gene TRBJ2-3, with D uncertain. The CDR3 is 11 amino acids. Trimming cost V 6 bases and J 2 bases, with 3 bases left between them. CDR3 residues: CASSHTDTQYF. The CDR3 DNA reads TGTGCCAGCAGCCACACAGATACGCAGTATTTT.

This clonotype was seen a few times. The chain carries TRBV20-1 and TRBJ2-5; D is unresolved. V was clipped by 0 bases and J by 5 bases, with 13 bases between them. CDR3 size: 14 residues. The germline V gene encodes CDR1 DFQATT and CDR2 SNEGSKA (reference sequence). The CDR3 DNA sequence: TGCAGTGCTAGAGATCTTACATCCCATGAGACCCAGTACTTC. Encoded protein: CSARDLTSHETQYF.

This clonotype was seen at least ten times. In DNA, the CDR3 is TGCGCCAGCAGCTTGTCGGCGCCGATAAATTCACCCCTCCACTTT. It codes for CASSLSAPINSPLHF. This chain connects TRBV5-1 to TRBJ1-6; unclear D gene. V dropped 1 base and J dropped 7 bases, with 12 bases sitting between them. There are 15 residues in the CDR3. The germline V gene has CDR1 SGHRS and CDR2 YFSETQ. The variable domain in full, with the rest retrieved from reference TRBV5-1 and TRBJ1-6, is KAGVTQTPRYLIKTRGQQVTLSCSPISGHRSVSWYQQTPGQGLQFLFEYFSETQRNKGNFPGRFSGRQFSNSRSEMNVSTLELGDSALYLCASSLSAPINSPLHFGNGTRLTVT.

This clonotype has only a few counts. The chain links TRBV4-1 to TRBJ2-2, with 9 bases identical to TRBD2. The germline V gene encodes CDR1 MGHRA and CDR2 YSYEKL. The CDR3 loop spans 15 amino acids. Trimming removed 6 bases from V and 7 bases from J; junction bases left unmatched: 9. CDR3 DNA sequence: TGCGCCAGCAGGGGAGCGGGGGGCCTTAGCGGGGAGCTGTTTTTT. As protein: CASRGAGGLSGELFF.

Many counts were recorded for this clonotype. The V gene is TRBV4-2, the J gene TRBJ2-2; TRBD1 is a possible D gene (5 bases). Germline CDR1 and CDR2: LGHNA and YNFKEQ. CDR3 size: 15 residues. Between the trimmed V and J ends, which lost 1 base and 1 base, there was a span of 7 bases. The DNA for the CDR3 is TGTGCCAGCAGCCAAGGGCAGGGGAACACCGGGGAGCTGTTTTTT. Amino acid sequence: CASSQGQGNTGELFF.

This clonotype was found a few times. The chain joins TRBV27 to TRBJ2-7, with 9 bases aligning to TRBD1. The CDR3 consists of 14 residues. With V trimmed by 3 bases and J by 2 bases, 2 bases remained unmatched. Germline values: CDR1 MNHEY, CDR2 SMNVEV (reference sequence). CDR3 nucleotide sequence: TGTGCCAGCAGTTTCAGACAGGGGGCCTACGAGCAGTACGTC. This sequence encodes CASSFRQGAYEQYV.

In this sample, this clonotype turned up a few times. The chain is built from TRBV7-8 and TRBJ2-6; D not resolved. This CDR3 region has 15 residues. Germline CDR1 is SGHVS and CDR2 is FQNEAQ. Trimming left V 3 bases short and J 0 bases short, with 6 bases between. The CDR3, as DNA: TGTGCCAGCAGCTTGGATCTCTCTGGGGCCAACGTCCTGACTTTC. Translating it yields CASSLDLSGANVLTF.

This clonotype came up many times. The V gene is TRBV6-1, the J gene TRBJ2-3; 7 positions match TRBD1. V was pared by 0 bases and J by 4 bases, with 7 bases of the junction left unmatched. Germline CDR1 MNHNS, CDR2 SASEGT. CDR3 size: 16 residues. CDR3 amino acids: CASSEAQGEKADTQYF. In nucleotides, the CDR3 is TGTGCCAGCAGTGAAGCTCAGGGGGAAAAAGCAGATACGCAGTATTTT.

This clonotype came up a few times. The rearrangement links TRBV7-9 to TRBJ1-4; D uncertain. The CDR3 extends over 15 amino acids. V shed 3 bases and J shed 0 bases, with 8 bases lying between them. Germline CDR1 SEHNR, CDR2 FQNEAQ (reference sequence). The CDR3 DNA sequence: TGTGCCAGCAGCTTCGGTTTCGCAACTAATGAAAAACTGTTTTTT. As protein: CASSFGFATNEKLFF.

This clonotype has more than one count but fewer than ten. In DNA, the CDR3 is TGTGCCAGCAGCTCCACGACAGCTTACGAGCAGTACGTC. The encoded protein is CASSSTTAYEQYV. The chain uses TRBV7-2 and TRBJ2-7; perhaps TRBD1 as D (5 bases). The germline V gene encodes CDR1 SGHTA and CDR2 FQGNSA. CDR3 length: 13 amino acids. The V gene lost 4 bases and the J gene lost 4 bases, with 11 bases spanning the gap.

The chain employs TRBV5-6 and TRBJ2-7; 7 nucleotides match TRBD1. Trimming cost V 0 bases and J 3 bases; bases outside gene matches: 3. This CDR3 is 14 amino acids long. Germline CDR1 reads SGHDT; CDR2 reads YYEEEE. The CDR3 protein is CASSLGTGFYEQYV. The CDR3 bases are TGTGCCAGCAGCTTGGGGACAGGATTCTACGAGCAGTACGTC.

The chain carries TRBV11-2 and TRBJ1-1, with D unresolved. V was clipped by 0 bases and J by 3 bases, with 8 bases between them. The CDR3 consists of 14 residues. Germline CDR1 reads SGHAT; CDR2 reads FQNNGV. CDR3 in amino acids: CASSLDEGDTEAFF. CDR3 DNA sequence: TGTGCCAGCAGCTTAGACGAGGGAGACACTGAAGCTTTCTTT.

V and J are TRBV9 and TRBJ1-5; 7 nucleotides match TRBD1. Germline CDR1 is SGDLS and CDR2 is YYNGEE. V was clipped by 3 bases and J by 7 bases; unmatched bases: 10. The CDR3 has 15 residues. The CDR3 bases are TGTGCCAGCAGCGCCGACGACAGGGAGCGGCAGCCCCAGCATTTT. Residues: CASSADDRERQPQHF.

The V gene is TRBV20-1, the J gene TRBJ2-3; a possible D gene is TRBD2 (5 bases). Germline-derived CDR1 and CDR2 are DFQATT and SNEGSKA (reference sequence). V lost 0 bases to trimming and J lost 0 bases, with 10 bases between them. There are 15 residues in the CDR3. DNA for the CDR3: TGCAGTGCTAGAGATCGAGGGAAAAGCACAGATACGCAGTATTTT. Encoded protein: CSARDRGKSTDTQYF.

The chain's CDR3 is CSAPGGNEQFF. The CDR3 DNA sequence: TGCAGTGCACCAGGGGGGAATGAGCAGTTCTTC. The chain links TRBV20-1 to TRBJ2-1; D is perhaps TRBD1 (7 bases). This CDR3 has 11 amino acids. CDR1 and CDR2 from the germline V gene are DFQATT and SNEGSKA (reference sequence). The V end was cut by 6 bases, the J end by 7 bases, with 10 bases between.

This clonotype was seen many times. The chain joins TRBV7-2 to TRBJ2-5; D is tentatively TRBD1 or TRBD2 (6 bases each). Per the germline V gene, CDR1 is SGHTA and CDR2 is FQGNSA. Deletions cut 1 base from V and 1 base from J, with 10 bases between. This CDR3 is 15 amino acids long. The CDR3 nucleotides are TGTGCCAGCAGCTTAGGTGGGGGGCCCCAAGAGACCCAGTACTTC. Translation gives CASSLGGGPQETQYF.

There are a few counts of this clonotype. The chain links TRBV29-1 to TRBJ2-3, with unresolved D. V was shortened by 2 bases and J by 9 bases, with 9 bases between the two germline ends. CDR3 length equals 11 residues. The germline CDR1 and CDR2 sequences are SQVTM and ANQGSEA. In DNA, the CDR3 is TGCAGCGTTGAAAGGCGGTTGACGCAGTATTTT. Amino acids: CSVERRLTQYF.

Only a few counts were recorded for this clonotype. This chain links TRBV9 with TRBJ1-5, with D unclear. From germline, CDR1 is SGDLS and CDR2 YYNGEE. Trimming removed 3 bases at V and 6 bases at J, with 13 bases between. The CDR3 length is 14 residues. This chain's CDR3 is CASSADGRGQPQHF. In DNA, the CDR3 is TGTGCCAGCAGCGCCGACGGCCGCGGTCAGCCCCAGCATTTT.

This clonotype was seen a handful of times. The chain has TRBV27 and TRBJ2-1; tentative D call: TRBD1 (6 bases). Trimming removed 8 bases at V and 7 bases at J, with 15 bases between. CDR1 and CDR2 from the germline V gene are MNHEY and SMNVEV (reference sequence). The length of the CDR3 is 13 residues. The CDR3 loop is CASRRGVLNEQFF. The CDR3 DNA is TGTGCCAGCCGCAGGGGTGTGTTGAATGAGCAGTTCTTC.

The rearrangement joins TRBV2 to TRBJ1-1; D not certain. This CDR3 is built from 14 residues. The V and J ends lost 3 bases and 2 bases respectively, with 10 bases between them. Germline-derived CDR1 and CDR2 are SNHLY and FYNNEI. CDR3 bases: TGTGCCAGCAGTGATATTTGGGCCAACACTGAAGCTTTCTTT. This sequence encodes CASSDIWANTEAFF.